This TCR beta chain was sequenced for a study of blood T cell repertoires in COVID-19. Only in-frame clones appear in the TCRdb table, and some are missing; sequencing was by immunoSEQ multiplex PCR. The sample includes some 250,000 clones, 80% to 90% seen only once; the top ten take roughly 5.8%. Per the germline V gene, CDR1 is SNHLY and CDR2 is FYNNEI. V dropped 8 bases and J dropped 7; count of bases not matched to a gene: 12. The CDR3 spans 14 residues. The gene calls are TRBV2 and TRBJ1-2; TRBD1 matches at 8 bases. Sequencing was done on a sample of peripheral blood. The clonotype was recovered from a man aged 60 to 69 with acute or convalescent COVID-19. The CDR3: CASCLRRTGLGYTF. The CDR3 DNA sequence: TGTGCCAGCTGCCTCCGGAGGACAGGGCTTGGCTACACCTTC.